Below are 9 T cell receptor beta chains sequenced from a single sample in a study of molecular identifiers for immune sequencing clone quantification listed by TCRdb under 2018. Preparation of the library involved PCR. The sequencer was a NextSeq 500. The public reads were reprocessed in TCRdb via fastp at Q25 and MiXCR, keeping in-frame beta chains. Each entry is one CDR3 protein sequence, shown with its most common DNA and genes. The sample table shows approximately 500,000 distinct CDR3 sequences, and 25% are seen once. Under 0.8% of the sample rests with the top ten. Sequencing used naive CD8+ T cells from blood, with Jurkat cell RNA spiked in. In light of the paper, this sample's cell subset or site label describes: FACS-sorted CD8+CD4-CCR7+CD45RA+ naive T cells. The receptors originated from a human donor in good health. Some libraries in this study had Jurkat cell RNA spiked in.

This clonotype came up a few times. The J gene is TRBJ1-1, the V gene TRBV12-3 or TRBV12-4; D possibly corresponds to TRBD1 (6 bases). This CDR3 contains 12 residues. Trimming shortened V by 8 bases and J by 6 bases, and 13 bases separated the two germline ends. CDR3 DNA: TGTGCCAGCCGGGACACCCACCCTGAAGCTTTCTTT. This codes for CASRDTHPEAFF.

With respect to this clonotype: Its ends do not fully match the called genes, so a read error is possible. This chain links TRBV5-6 with TRBJ2-5, with D tentatively TRBD1 (6 bases). Germline assignment: CDR1 SGHDT and CDR2 YYEEEE. The CDR3 extends over 14 amino acids. The CDR3 reads CASSATGTQETQCF. CDR3 DNA: TGTGCCAGCAGCGCAACAGGGACCCAAGAGACCCAGTGCTTC.

This clonotype occurred a few times. The CDR3 coding sequence is TGCAGCGTTGACCCGGGAGATACCGACGAGCAGTACTTC. Protein: CSVDPGDTDEQYF. This rearrangement joins TRBV29-1 to TRBJ2-7; a weak D match, TRBD2 (6 bases). There are 13 residues in the CDR3. Trimming shortened V by 3 bases and J by 5 bases, and 14 bases separated the two germline ends. Germline CDR1 reads SQVTM; CDR2 reads ANQGSEA.

Details on this clonotype: This could be a read error, since a much larger clone is one nucleotide away. This sequence joins TRBV24-1 and TRBJ2-2; weak D call: TRBD1 (6 bases). The CDR3 has 15 residues. CDR1 is KGHDR and CDR2 is SFDVKD in the germline V gene. This CDR3 reads CATSERTVSTGEPFF. The CDR3 bases are TGTGCCACCAGTGAACGGACAGTCAGCACCGGGGAGCCGTTTTTT.

In this sample, this clonotype turned up many times. The gene calls are TRBV28 and TRBJ1-5, with 7 nucleotides matching TRBD1. This CDR3 has 14 amino acids. The germline V gene has CDR1 MDHEN and CDR2 SYDVKM. J lost 4 bases, V lost 6 bases, and 6 bases had no gene match. The CDR3: CASSQTGYNQPQHF. CDR3 nucleotides: TGTGCCAGCAGCCAGACAGGGTATAATCAGCCCCAGCATTTT.

Only a few counts were recorded for this clonotype. The chain recombines TRBV6-6 with TRBJ2-5; 9 positions match TRBD1. The CDR3 covers 18 residues. After removal of 5 bases from V and 0 bases from J, the junction contained 13 bases not matched to a gene. The germline CDR1 and CDR2 sequences are MNHNY and SVGAGI (reference sequence). CDR3 amino acids: CASSPGTGTLKYQETQYF. CDR3 DNA: TGTGCCAGCAGTCCCGGGACAGGGACTCTGAAGTACCAAGAGACCCAGTACTTC.

The CDR3 loop is CASSLLTPGTGRDTQYF. CDR3 nucleotides: TGTGCCAGCAGTTTATTGACCCCCGGGACAGGGCGGGATACCCAGTACTTC. This rearrangement joins TRBV27 to TRBJ2-5; 9 bases are a match to TRBD1. CDR3 size: 17 residues. The junction had 14 bases not matched to a gene; V was cut back by 1 base and J by 8 bases. Germline V CDR1 and CDR2: MNHEY, SMNVEV (reference sequence).

This clonotype was seen more than once but under ten times. The V gene is TRBV10-3, the J gene TRBJ2-2, with 11 bases aligning to TRBD2. The V and J ends lost 3 bases and 6 bases, in that order; junction bases with no gene match: 3. The CDR3 is 15 residues long. The germline V gene encodes CDR1 ENHRY and CDR2 SYGVKD. DNA for the CDR3: TGTGCCATCAGTGACCCGGGACTAGCGGCCGGGGAGCTGTTTTTT. It encodes CAISDPGLAAGELFF.

CDR3 in amino acids: CASSTGGLINTEAFF. CDR3 in DNA: TGTGCCAGTAGTACAGGGGGCCTAATCAACACTGAAGCTTTCTTT. The chain couples TRBV6-2 or TRBV6-3 to TRBJ1-1; 9 bases agree with TRBD1. This CDR3 contains 15 residues. The germline V gene has CDR1 MNHEY and CDR2 SVGEGT. Trimming cost V 9 bases and J 2 bases; bases outside gene matches: 10.